The clone carrying this T cell receptor beta chain occurred once. The V and J ends lost 2 bases and 1 base respectively, with 11 bases between them. Germline values: CDR1 KGHSH, CDR2 LQKENI. The CDR3 length is 16 residues. Generated by immunoSEQ multiplex PCR, the TCRdb table keeps only in-frame clones and is missing some. In the table there are approximately 300,000 clones, around four fifths of which are singletons. Indicated treatment: approximately 18 received Ad26.COV2.S at low or high dose, single or two shots; about 5 received placebo; per-sample allocation not given. Sample collection was performed on day 63 after the first vaccine or placebo injection. The data originate from a study of Ad26.COV2.S vaccination and SARS-CoV-2 variants.

The chain has TRBV18 and TRBJ2-2; the D is unclear. Sequenced here: peripheral blood, sampled in a trial of Ad26.COV2.S vaccine versus placebo. The receptor comes from a person aged 18-65 years who received the Ad26.COV2.S COVID-19 vaccine or a placebo. CDR3 amino acids: CASSPRPPVNTGELFF. The CDR3 DNA reads as TGTGCCAGCTCACCAAGACCCCCAGTGAACACCGGGGAGCTGTTTTTT.